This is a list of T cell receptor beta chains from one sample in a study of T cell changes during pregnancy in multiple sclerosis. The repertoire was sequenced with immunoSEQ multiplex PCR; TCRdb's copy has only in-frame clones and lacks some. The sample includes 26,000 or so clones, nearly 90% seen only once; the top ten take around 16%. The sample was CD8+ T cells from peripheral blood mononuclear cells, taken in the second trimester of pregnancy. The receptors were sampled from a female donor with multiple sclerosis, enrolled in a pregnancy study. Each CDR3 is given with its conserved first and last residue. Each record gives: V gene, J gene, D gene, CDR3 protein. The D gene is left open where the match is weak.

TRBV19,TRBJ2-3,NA,CASSPGSRLHHTQYF
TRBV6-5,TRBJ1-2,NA,CASANSGTTWYTF
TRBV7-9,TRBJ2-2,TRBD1,CASSPQRTGTTGELFF
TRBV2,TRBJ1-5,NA,CASRIRGAHQPQHF
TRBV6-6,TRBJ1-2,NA,CASRVMVGAHGYTF
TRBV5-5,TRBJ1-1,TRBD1,CASSVTGRNTEAFF
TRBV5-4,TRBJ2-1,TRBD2,CASSVGLAGYNEQFF
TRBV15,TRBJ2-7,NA,CATSRSQGREQYF
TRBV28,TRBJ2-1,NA,CASSFSQVLPYNEQFF
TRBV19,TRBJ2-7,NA,CASSILPGSSYEQYF
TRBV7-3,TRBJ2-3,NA,CASSLFGQRTDTQYF
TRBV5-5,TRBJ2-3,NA,CASSLAGGPDTQYF
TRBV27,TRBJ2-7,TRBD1,CASSSGGSYEQYF
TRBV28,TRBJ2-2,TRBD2,CASRPLAGERTGELFF
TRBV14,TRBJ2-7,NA,CASSLQAGSAYEQYF
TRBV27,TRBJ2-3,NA,CASRTGTRTDTQYF
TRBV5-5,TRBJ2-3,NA,CASSLVRADTQYF
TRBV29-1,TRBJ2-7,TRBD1,CSVHSTGNEQYF
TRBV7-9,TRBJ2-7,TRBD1,CASSQGQGIEQYF
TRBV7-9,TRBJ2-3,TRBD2,CASSLRGVGATDTQYF
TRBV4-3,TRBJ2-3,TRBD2,CASSQDLAGGPDTQYF
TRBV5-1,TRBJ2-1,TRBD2,CASSLTGLAVYNEQFF
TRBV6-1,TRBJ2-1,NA,CASSELAGSYNEQFF
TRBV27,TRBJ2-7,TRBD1,CASSPLVGQGPNYEQYF
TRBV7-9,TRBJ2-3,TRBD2,CASSVASGSSADTQYF
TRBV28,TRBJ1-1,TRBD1,CASTLTGGSGTEAFF
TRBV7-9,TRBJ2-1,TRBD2,CASSGREDSNNEQFF
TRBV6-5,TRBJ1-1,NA,CASSIGQNTEAFF
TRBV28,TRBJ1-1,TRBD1,CASSPRTGRDTEAFF
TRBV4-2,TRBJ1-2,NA,CASSQAGLNYGYTF
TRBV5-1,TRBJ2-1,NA,CASSLVPGTSSLNEQFF
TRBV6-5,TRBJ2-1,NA,CASGRAGYNEQFF
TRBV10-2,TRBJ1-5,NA,CASSENPGAPLGPQHF
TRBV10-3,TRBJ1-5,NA,CAISESFGINQPQHF
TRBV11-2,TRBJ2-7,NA,CASSLEAYEQYF
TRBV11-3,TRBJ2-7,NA,CASSLTGESSYEQYF
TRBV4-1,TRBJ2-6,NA,CASSHPVTGPSSGANVLTF
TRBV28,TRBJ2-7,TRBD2,CATGTSGREQYF
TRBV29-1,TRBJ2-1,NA,CSVEVLAWGEQFF
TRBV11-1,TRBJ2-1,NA,CASSLARGLHNEQFF
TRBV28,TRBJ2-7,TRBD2,CASSKPLAGVYEQYF
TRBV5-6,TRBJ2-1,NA,CASETSAGDTSWGNEQFF
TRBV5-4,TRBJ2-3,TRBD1,CASSDGTGGVTDTQYF
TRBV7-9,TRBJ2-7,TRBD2,CASSLGGLAGDEQYF
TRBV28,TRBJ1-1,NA,CASSLTNMNTEAFF
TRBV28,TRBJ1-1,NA,CASSSLLLDSPTEAFF
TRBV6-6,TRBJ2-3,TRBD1,CASSPGTDTDTQYF
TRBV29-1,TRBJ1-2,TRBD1,CSALQGGGYTF
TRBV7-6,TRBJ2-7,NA,CASSSAGSYYEQYF
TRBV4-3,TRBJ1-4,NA,CASSQREGLPDSGLFF